Listed below are T cell receptor beta chains from one sample, sequenced in a study of cytomegalovirus exposure and HLA in healthy donors. Sequenced by immunoSEQ multiplex PCR; TCRdb stores in-frame clones only, minus some. The table lists just over 150,000 clones, around 77% of them singletons. The material sequenced was PBMCs. Receptors were obtained from a young woman in good health and CMV-seronegative. Each CDR3 is given with its conserved first and last residue. The D gene is left open where the match is weak. Clone size is given for some rows only: seen once, a few or many times, or a class if the clone is expanded.

>.|14|TRBJ1-1|.|TRBV5-1
CASSFRDIGTEAFF
TGCGCCAGCAGCTTCCGGGACATAGGCACTGAAGCTTTCTTT
>.|15|TRBJ2-7|TRBD2|TRBV2
CASSGVRGVAYEQYF
TGTGCCAGCAGTGGAGTGCGGGGGGTAGCCTACGAGCAGTACTTC
>.|14|TRBJ2-2|.|TRBV19
CASSIEGATGELFF
TGTGCCAGTAGTATAGAAGGAGCCACCGGGGAGCTGTTTTTT
>.|15|TRBJ2-2|TRBD2|TRBV10-3
CAISASGGSTGELFF
TGTGCCATCAGCGCTAGCGGGGGGTCCACCGGGGAGCTGTTTTTT
>few|14|TRBJ2-7|TRBD1|TRBV27
CASRLRPGGYEQYF
TGTGCCAGCAGGTTACGTCCAGGGGGCTACGAGCAGTACTTC
>.|14|TRBJ2-5|.|TRBV7-9
CASSSKLSWETQYF
TGTGCCAGCAGCTCGAAACTTAGCTGGGAGACCCAGTACTTC
>.|13|TRBJ1-6|.|TRBV5-1
CASTTDYNSPLHF
TGCGCCAGTACGACAGACTATAATTCACCCCTCCACTTT
>few|14|TRBJ2-3|.|TRBV28
CASRKLRREDTQYF
TGTGCCAGCAGAAAGCTCCGGAGGGAAGATACGCAGTATTTT
>.|13|TRBJ1-2|.|TRBV2
CASSRVWEGGYTF
TGTGCCAGCAGCCGAGTCTGGGAGGGTGGCTACACCTTC
>.|14|TRBJ1-1|TRBD1|TRBV5-4
CASSRDSLNTEAFF
TGTGCCAGCAGCCGGGACAGTCTGAACACTGAAGCTTTCTTT
>.|15|TRBJ1-5|.|TRBV5-8
CASSLEGGAGQPQHF
TGTGCCAGCAGCTTGGAGGGGGGGGCTGGTCAGCCCCAGCATTTT
>.|13|TRBJ1-2|.|TRBV12-5
CASAGGGHDGYTF
TGTGCTAGTGCCGGGGGGGGACATGATGGCTACACCTTC
>.|14|TRBJ1-2|.|TRBV2
CASSEAGQGYGYTF
TGTGCCAGCAGTGAAGCGGGGCAGGGCTATGGCTACACCTTC
>few|17|TRBJ2-7|.|TRBV27
CASSLGPPRISAYEQYF
TGTGCCAGCAGTTTAGGGCCTCCCCGTATTTCGGCCTACGAGCAGTACTTC
>.|14|TRBJ1-1|TRBD1|TRBV6-1
CASSDWDRRTEAFF
TGTGCCAGCAGTGACTGGGACAGGAGGACTGAAGCTTTCTTT
>few|12|TRBJ2-3|TRBD1|TRBV7-8
CASSYLQGAQYF
TGTGCCAGCAGCTACCTCCAGGGGGCGCAGTATTTT
>.|13|TRBJ1-2|TRBD1|TRBV28
CASSSTGGDGYTF
TGTGCCAGCAGTTCGACAGGGGGAGACGGCTACACCTTC
>.|14|TRBJ2-2|TRBD1|TRBV28
CASSLSGGTGELFF
TGTGCCAGCAGCCTGTCAGGGGGAACCGGGGAGCTGTTTTTT
>.|13|TRBJ2-7|.|TRBV13
CASSFGNSYEQYF
TGTGCCAGCAGCTTCGGGAATTCCTACGAGCAGTACTTC
>.|17|TRBJ1-5|.|TRBV30
CAWSHAGGINSNQPQHF
TGTGCCTGGAGCCACGCGGGGGGTATTAATAGCAATCAGCCCCAGCATTTT
>.|13|TRBJ1-3|.|TRBV5-4
CASSLGQGNTIYF
TGTGCCAGCAGCTTGGGGCAGGGAAACACCATATATTTT
>few|16|TRBJ1-5|.|TRBV5-8
CASSLPGQGPYQPQHF
TGTGCCAGCAGCTTACCGGGACAAGGGCCCTATCAGCCCCAGCATTTT
>.|14|TRBJ2-7|TRBD1|TRBV30
CAWTLDRYSYEQYF
TGTGCCTGGACCCTGGACAGGTACTCCTACGAGCAGTACTTC
>.|14|TRBJ1-1|.|TRBV5-1
CASSLAGMITEAFF
TGCGCCAGCAGCTTAGCAGGGATGATCACTGAAGCTTTCTTT
>once|16|TRBJ1-1|.|TRBV27
CASSLGGGRGNTEAFF
TGTGCCAGCAGTTTGGGGGGGGGCAGGGGGAACACTGAAGCTTTCTTT
>.|16|TRBJ1-2|.|TRBV14
CASSKAKLGRGYGYTF
TGTGCCAGCAGCAAGGCGAAATTGGGGCGCGGCTATGGCTACACCTTC
>.|11|TRBJ1-1|.|TRBV19
CASNTGTEAFF
TGTGCCAGTAATACAGGCACTGAAGCTTTCTTT